This note documents a single T cell receptor beta chain sequence. Libraries were prepared by immunoSEQ multiplex PCR; TCRdb keeps only in-frame clonotypes and omits some of them. Counted here are roughly 58,000 clones, around nine tenths occurring once; the ten biggest clones make up roughly 0.79%. The sample originates from a study of OX40 agonist ivuxolimab in advanced cancers. The germline V and J ends were trimmed by 1 base and 5 bases, with 12 bases remaining between them. Per the germline V gene, CDR1 is MGHRA and CDR2 is YSYEKL. This CDR3 is 15 amino acids long. Sample: CD4+ or CD8+ T cells sorted from blood, taken in a trial of the OX40 agonist ivuxolimab. This chain uses TRBV4-1 with TRBJ2-1, with unresolved D. This TCR derives from an adult with an advanced solid tumor such as melanoma, head and neck, liver or kidney cancer. In nucleotides, the CDR3 is TGCGCCAGCAGCCAAGTGGGTGGGCGGAACAATGAGCAGTTCTTC. Protein: CASSQVGGRNNEQFF.